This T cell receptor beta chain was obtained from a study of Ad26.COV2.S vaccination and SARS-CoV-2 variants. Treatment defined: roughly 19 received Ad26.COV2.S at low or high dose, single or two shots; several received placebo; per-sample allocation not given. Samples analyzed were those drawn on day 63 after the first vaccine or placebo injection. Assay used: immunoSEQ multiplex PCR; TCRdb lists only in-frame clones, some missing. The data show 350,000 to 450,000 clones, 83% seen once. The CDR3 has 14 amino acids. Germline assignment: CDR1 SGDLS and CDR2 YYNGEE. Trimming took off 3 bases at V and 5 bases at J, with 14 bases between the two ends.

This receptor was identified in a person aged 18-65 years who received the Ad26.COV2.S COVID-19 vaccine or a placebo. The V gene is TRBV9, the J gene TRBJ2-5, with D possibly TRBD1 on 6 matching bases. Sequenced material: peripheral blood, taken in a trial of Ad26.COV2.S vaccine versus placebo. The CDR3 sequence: CASSDMGRGETQYF. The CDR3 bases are TGTGCCAGCAGCGATATGGGCAGGGGCGAGACCCAGTACTTC.